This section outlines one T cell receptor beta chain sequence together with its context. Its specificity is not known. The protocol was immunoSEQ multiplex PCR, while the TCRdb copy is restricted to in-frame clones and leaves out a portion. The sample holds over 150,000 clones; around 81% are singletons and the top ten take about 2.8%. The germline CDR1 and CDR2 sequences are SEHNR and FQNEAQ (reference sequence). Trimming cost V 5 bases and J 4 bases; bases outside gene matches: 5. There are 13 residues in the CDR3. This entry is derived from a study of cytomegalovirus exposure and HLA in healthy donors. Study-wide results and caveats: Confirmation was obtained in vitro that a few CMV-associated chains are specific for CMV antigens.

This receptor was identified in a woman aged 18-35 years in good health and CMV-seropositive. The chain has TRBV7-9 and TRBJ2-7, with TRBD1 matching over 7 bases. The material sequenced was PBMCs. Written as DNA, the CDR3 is TGTGCCAGCAGCCCAAGACAGGGATACGAGCAGTACTTC. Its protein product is CASSPRQGYEQYF.